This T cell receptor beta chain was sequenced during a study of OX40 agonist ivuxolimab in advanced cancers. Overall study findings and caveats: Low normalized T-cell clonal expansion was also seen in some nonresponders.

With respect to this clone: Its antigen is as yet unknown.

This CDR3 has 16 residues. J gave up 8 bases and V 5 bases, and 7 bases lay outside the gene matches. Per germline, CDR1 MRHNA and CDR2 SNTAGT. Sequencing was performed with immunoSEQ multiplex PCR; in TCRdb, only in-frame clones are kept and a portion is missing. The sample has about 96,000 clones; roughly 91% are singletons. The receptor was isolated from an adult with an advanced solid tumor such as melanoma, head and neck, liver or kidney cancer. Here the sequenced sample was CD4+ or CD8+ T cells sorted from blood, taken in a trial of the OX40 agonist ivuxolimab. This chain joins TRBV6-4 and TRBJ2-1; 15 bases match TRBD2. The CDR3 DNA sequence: TGTGCCAGCAGTCCTTCCCGGACTAGCGGGAGGGATGAGCAGTTCTTC. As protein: CASSPSRTSGRDEQFF.